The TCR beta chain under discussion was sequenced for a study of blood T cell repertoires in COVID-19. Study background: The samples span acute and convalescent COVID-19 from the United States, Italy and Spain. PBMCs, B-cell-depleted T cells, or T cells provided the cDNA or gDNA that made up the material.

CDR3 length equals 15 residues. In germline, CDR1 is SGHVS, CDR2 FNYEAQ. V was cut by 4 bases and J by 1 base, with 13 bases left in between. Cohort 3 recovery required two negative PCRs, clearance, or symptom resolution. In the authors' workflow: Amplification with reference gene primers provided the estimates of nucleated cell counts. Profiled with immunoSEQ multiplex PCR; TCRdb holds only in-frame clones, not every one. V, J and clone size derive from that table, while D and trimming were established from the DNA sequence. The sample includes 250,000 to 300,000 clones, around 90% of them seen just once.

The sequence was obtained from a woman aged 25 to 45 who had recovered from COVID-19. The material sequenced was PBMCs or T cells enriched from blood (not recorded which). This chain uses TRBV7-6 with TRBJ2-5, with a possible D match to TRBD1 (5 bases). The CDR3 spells CASSSSWGLQETQYF. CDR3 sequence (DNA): TGTGCCAGCAGCTCCTCGTGGGGCCTCCAAGAGACCCAGTACTTC.